This T cell receptor beta chain came from a study of PD-1 blockade in classical Hodgkin lymphoma. Each and every patient relapsed after autologous stem cell transplantation, and patients got differing brentuximab vedotin exposure. From germline, CDR1 is MNHEY and CDR2 SVGAGI. This CDR3 is built from 13 residues. With V trimmed by 6 bases and J by 9 bases, 8 bases remained unmatched. Some clones are missing from TCRdb's copy, which holds only in-frame ones; the method was immunoSEQ multiplex PCR. The sample lists 110,000 or so clones; roughly nine tenths were seen once. The TCR comes from a human donor with classical Hodgkin lymphoma. The genes are TRBV6-5 and TRBJ1-2; TRBD1 matches 9 bases. The source was peripheral blood mononuclear cells (PBMCs), collected before the second cycle of nivolumab. The CDR3 nucleotides read TGTGCCAGCAGGTCCGGGACAGGGAAGAGCTACACCTTC. The encoded protein is CASRSGTGKSYTF.